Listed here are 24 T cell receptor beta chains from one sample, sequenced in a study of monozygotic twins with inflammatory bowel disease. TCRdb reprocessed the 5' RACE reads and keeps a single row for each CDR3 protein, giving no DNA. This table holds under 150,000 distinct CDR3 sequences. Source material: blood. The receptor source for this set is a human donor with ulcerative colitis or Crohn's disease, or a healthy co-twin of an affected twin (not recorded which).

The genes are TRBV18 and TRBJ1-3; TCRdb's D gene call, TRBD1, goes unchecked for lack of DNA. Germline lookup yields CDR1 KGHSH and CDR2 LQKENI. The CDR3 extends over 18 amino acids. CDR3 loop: CASSPISGTGNTGNTIYF.

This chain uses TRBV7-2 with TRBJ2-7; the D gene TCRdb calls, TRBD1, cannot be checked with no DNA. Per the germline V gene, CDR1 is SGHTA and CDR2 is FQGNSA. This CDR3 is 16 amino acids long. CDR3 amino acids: CASSLKPGGASYEQYF.

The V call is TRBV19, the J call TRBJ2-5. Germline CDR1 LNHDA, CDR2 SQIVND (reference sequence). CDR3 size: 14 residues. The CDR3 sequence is CASSMNRVSETQYF.

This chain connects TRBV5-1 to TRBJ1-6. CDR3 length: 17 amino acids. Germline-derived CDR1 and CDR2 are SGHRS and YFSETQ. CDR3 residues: CASSLSDRGPYNSPLHF.

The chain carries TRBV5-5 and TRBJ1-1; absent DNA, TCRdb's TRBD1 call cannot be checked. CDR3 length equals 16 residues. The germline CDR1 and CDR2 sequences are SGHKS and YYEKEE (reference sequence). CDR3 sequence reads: CASSSTGGPRYTEAFF.

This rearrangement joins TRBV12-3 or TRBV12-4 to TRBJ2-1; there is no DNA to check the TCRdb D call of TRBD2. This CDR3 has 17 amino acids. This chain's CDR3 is CASSFSPGISSYNEQFF.

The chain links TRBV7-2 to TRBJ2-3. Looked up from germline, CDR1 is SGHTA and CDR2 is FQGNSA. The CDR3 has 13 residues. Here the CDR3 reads CASSLAGSDTQYF.

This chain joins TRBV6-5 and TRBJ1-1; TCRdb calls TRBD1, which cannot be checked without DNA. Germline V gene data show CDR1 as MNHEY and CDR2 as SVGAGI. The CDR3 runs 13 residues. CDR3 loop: CASLDRVNTEAFF.

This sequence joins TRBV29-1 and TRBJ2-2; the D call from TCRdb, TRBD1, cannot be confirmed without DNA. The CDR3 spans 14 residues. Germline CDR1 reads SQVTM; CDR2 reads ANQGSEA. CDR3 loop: CSAHGPGGFGELFF.

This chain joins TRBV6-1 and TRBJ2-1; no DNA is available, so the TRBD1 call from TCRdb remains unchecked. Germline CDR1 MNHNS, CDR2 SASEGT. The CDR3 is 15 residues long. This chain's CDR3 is CASSEGGTGANEQFF.

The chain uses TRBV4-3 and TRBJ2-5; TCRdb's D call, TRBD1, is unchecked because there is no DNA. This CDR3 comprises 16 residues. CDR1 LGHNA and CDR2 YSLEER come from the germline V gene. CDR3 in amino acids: CASSQGSRGVGETQYF.

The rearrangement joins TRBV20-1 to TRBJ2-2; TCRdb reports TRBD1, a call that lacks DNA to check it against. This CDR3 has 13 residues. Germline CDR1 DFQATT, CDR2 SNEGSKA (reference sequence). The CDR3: CSAESWGTGELFF.

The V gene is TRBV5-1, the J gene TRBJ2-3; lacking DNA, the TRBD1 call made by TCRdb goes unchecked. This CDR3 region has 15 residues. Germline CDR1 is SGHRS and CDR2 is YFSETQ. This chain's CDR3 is CASSLADRVADTQYF.

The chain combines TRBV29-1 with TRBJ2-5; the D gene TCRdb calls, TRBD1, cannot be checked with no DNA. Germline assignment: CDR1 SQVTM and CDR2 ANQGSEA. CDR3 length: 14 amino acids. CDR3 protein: CSAVRTGRLETQYF. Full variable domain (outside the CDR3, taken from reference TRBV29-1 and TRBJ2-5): SAVISQKPSRDICQRGTSLTIQCQVDSQVTMMFWYRQQPGQSLTLIATANQGSEATYESGFVIDKFPISRPNLTFSTLTVSNMSPEDSSIYLCSAVRTGRLETQYFGPGTRLLVL.

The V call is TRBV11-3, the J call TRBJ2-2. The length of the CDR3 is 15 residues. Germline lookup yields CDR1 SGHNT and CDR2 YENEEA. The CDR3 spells CASSYGRLSTGELFF. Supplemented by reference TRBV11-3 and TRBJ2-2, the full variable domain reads EAGVVQSPRYKIIEKKQPVAFWCNPISGHNTLYWYLQNLGQGPELLIRYENEEAVDDSQLPKDRFSAERLKGVDSTLKIQPAELGDSAVYLCASSYGRLSTGELFFGEGSRLTVL.

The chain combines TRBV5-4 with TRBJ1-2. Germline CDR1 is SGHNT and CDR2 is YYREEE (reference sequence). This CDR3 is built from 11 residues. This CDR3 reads CASSFLSVCTF.

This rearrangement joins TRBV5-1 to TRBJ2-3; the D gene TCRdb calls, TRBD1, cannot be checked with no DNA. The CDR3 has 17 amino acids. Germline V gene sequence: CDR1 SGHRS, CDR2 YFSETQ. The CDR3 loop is CASSGRDRDQPTDTQYF.

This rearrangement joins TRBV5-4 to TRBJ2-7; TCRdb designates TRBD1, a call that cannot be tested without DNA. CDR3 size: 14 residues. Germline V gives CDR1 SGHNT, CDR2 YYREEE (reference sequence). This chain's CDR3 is CASSLQGLYYEQYF.

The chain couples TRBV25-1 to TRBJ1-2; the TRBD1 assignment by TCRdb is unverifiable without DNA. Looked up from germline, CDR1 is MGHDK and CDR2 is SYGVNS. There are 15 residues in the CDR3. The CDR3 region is CASSEWSPGAARYTF.

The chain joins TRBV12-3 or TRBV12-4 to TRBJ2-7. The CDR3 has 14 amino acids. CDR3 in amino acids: CASSYGTKPYEQYF.

The CDR3 protein is CASSQAGHRGTEAFF. The rearrangement uses TRBV5-1 and TRBJ1-1; with no DNA, the TCRdb D assignment of TRBD1 cannot be verified. The CDR3 runs 15 residues. Germline values: CDR1 SGHRS, CDR2 YFSETQ.

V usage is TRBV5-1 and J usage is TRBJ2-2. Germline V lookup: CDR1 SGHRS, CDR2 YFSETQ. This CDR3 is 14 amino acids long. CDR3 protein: CASSLYQYTGELFF. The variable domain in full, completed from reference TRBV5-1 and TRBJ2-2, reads KAGVTQTPRYLIKTRGQQVTLSCSPISGHRSVSWYQQTPGQGLQFLFEYFSETQRNKGNFPGRFSGRQFSNSRSEMNVSTLELGDSALYLCASSLYQYTGELFFGEGSRLTVL.

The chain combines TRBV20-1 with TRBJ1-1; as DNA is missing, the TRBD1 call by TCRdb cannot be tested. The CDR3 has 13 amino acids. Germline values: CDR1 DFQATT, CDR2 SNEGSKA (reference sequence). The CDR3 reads CSARSRDGTEAFF.

The CDR3 protein is CASSWTGDTRNSPLHF. This chain uses TRBV5-1 with TRBJ1-6; the TCRdb call, TRBD1, lacks DNA for checking. This CDR3 contains 16 residues. Per germline, CDR1 SGHRS and CDR2 YFSETQ.